This passage covers 25 T cell receptor beta chains from one sample sequenced in a study of spatial heterogeneity in lung cancer. One entry per CDR3 protein results from TCRdb running MiXCR on the 5' RACE reads. The table lists 21,000 or so distinct CDR3 sequences, 5% to 7% of them singletons. Time point defined: sample taken at primary tumor resection. These receptors lack a known antigen. Findings and caveats of the study: For expanded intratumoral alpha and beta TCRs, counts tracked tumor mutation counts.

Here the sequenced sample was lung tumor tissue, taken at surgery. The receptors here all came from a male donor with early-stage non-small cell lung cancer.

This clonotype was recorded a few times. J is TRBJ2-1 and V is TRBV18; D possibly corresponds to TRBD1 (5 bases). The ends were cut back, 4 bases at V and 2 bases at J, with 12 bases in the middle. This CDR3 is 15 amino acids long. CDR1 is KGHSH and CDR2 is LQKENI in the germline V gene. The CDR3 DNA sequence: TGTGCCAGCTCACAGGACATTGACCCCTACAATGAGCAGTTCTTC. This sequence encodes CASSQDIDPYNEQFF.

This clonotype has a count of ten or more. The chain couples TRBV13 to TRBJ2-3; 9 bases fit TRBD2. The CDR3 spans 16 residues. Unmatched junction bases numbered 6, after V lost 2 bases and J lost 3 bases. CDR1 PRHDT and CDR2 FYEKMQ come from the germline V gene (reference sequence). The CDR3 nucleotides read TGTGCCAGCAGCTTACGTGGTAGCGGGGGAACAGATACGCAGTATTTT. Amino acid sequence: CASSLRGSGGTDTQYF.

This clonotype was recorded at least ten times. V is TRBV28 and J is TRBJ1-1; D is ambiguous. Germline values: CDR1 MDHEN, CDR2 SYDVKM. V dropped 6 bases and J dropped 4 bases, with 18 bases sitting between them. The CDR3 spans 15 residues. The CDR3 spells CASSPGSKGATEAFF. In nucleotides, the CDR3 is TGTGCCAGCAGCCCCGGATCTAAGGGTGCCACTGAAGCTTTCTTT. Supplemented by reference TRBV28 and TRBJ1-1, the full variable domain reads DVKVTQSSRYLVKRTGEKVFLECVQDMDHENMFWYRQDPGLGLRLIYFSYDVKMKEKGDIPEGYSVSREKKERFSLILESASTNQTSMYLCASSPGSKGATEAFFGQGTRLTVV.

This clonotype was seen ten or more times. The rearrangement links TRBV6-5 to TRBJ2-7, with D possibly being TRBD1 or TRBD2 (5 bases each). The CDR3 contains 14 residues. Germline V gene lookup returns CDR1 MNHEY and CDR2 SVGAGI. V dropped 7 bases and J dropped 2 bases, with 15 bases sitting between them. As DNA, the CDR3 is TGTGCCAGCACCGGGACCAATCCTCCCTACGAGCAGTACTTC. Translated, it gives CASTGTNPPYEQYF.

To note about this clonotype: With a much larger clone just one base away, this may be a read error. The chain uses TRBV10-3 and TRBJ1-5, with D unclear. V was trimmed by 7 bases and J by 5 bases, leaving 12 bases between them. From germline, CDR1 is ENHRY and CDR2 SYGVKD. The CDR3 totals 13 residues. CDR3 in amino acids: CAIKDGEDQPQHF. The DNA for the CDR3 is TGTGCCATCAAGGACGGGGAAGATCAGCCCCAGCATTTT.

This chain uses TRBV6-2 or TRBV6-3 with TRBJ2-2, with TRBD2 matching 8 bases. In germline, CDR1 is MNHEY, CDR2 SVGEGT. After removal of 5 bases from V and 5 bases from J, the junction contained 7 bases not matched to a gene. The CDR3 totals 15 residues. For the CDR3, the DNA is TGTGCCAGCAGTCGCGGACTAGCAGCAACCGGGGAGCTGTTTTTT. It encodes CASSRGLAATGELFF.

This clonotype appeared many times. CDR3 nucleotides: TGCAGCGCCGGGGGGTTGGATACGCAGTATTTT. It is translated as CSAGGLDTQYF. The chain links TRBV29-1 to TRBJ2-3; 7 bases match TRBD2. V dropped 7 bases and J dropped 6; count of bases not matched to a gene: 4. The germline V gene has CDR1 SQVTM and CDR2 ANQGSEA. This CDR3 has 11 amino acids.

This clonotype was seen ten or more times. The rearrangement joins TRBV10-3 to TRBJ2-3, with TRBD2 matching over 9 bases. Germline V gene data show CDR1 as ENHRY and CDR2 as SYGVKD. V gave up 3 bases and J gave up 2 bases; unmatched junction bases: 6. The CDR3 is made up of 16 amino acids. The CDR3 loop is CAISDPSGTYTDTQYF. Here the CDR3 DNA reads TGTGCCATCAGTGATCCTAGCGGGACTTACACAGATACGCAGTATTTT.

At least ten counts were recorded for this clonotype. The V and J genes are TRBV7-8 and TRBJ2-1; 10 bases agree with TRBD2. Germline assignment: CDR1 SGHVS and CDR2 FQNEAQ. The CDR3 is 15 amino acids. The V and J ends lost 8 bases and 4 bases, in that order; junction bases with no gene match: 8. CDR3 amino acids: CASWTSGGAYNEQFF. CDR3 DNA sequence: TGTGCCAGCTGGACTAGCGGAGGGGCGTACAATGAGCAGTTCTTC.

This clonotype was detected many times. The chain links TRBV7-9 to TRBJ2-2; D unresolved. CDR3 length: 14 residues. V was trimmed by 7 bases and J by 6 bases, leaving 15 bases between them. Germline CDR1 reads SEHNR; CDR2 reads FQNEAQ (reference sequence). In nucleotides, the CDR3 is TGTGCCAGCACCCGAAGGGCTTCCCCCGGGGAGCTGTTTTTT. It translates to CASTRRASPGELFF.

At least ten counts were recorded for this clonotype. V usage is TRBV29-1 and J usage is TRBJ2-1; TRBD1 matches 7 bases. In germline, CDR1 is SQVTM, CDR2 ANQGSEA. The CDR3 is 15 amino acids. After removal of 7 bases from V and 2 bases from J, the junction contained 11 bases not matched to a gene. DNA of the CDR3: TGCAGCGCCCGTACCGACAGGGACCCCTACAATGAGCAGTTCTTC. Its protein product is CSARTDRDPYNEQFF.

On this clonotype itself: A much larger clone lies a single base off, so this may be a read error. The V and J genes are TRBV5-4 and TRBJ2-7; D unclear. V dropped 4 bases and J dropped 10 bases, with 12 bases sitting between them. The CDR3 loop spans 11 amino acids. Germline values: CDR1 SGHNT, CDR2 YYREEE (reference sequence). CDR3 loop: CASSGPSDQYF. The CDR3 bases are TGTGCCAGCAGCGGGCCCAGCGATCAGTACTTC.

The sample holds many counts of this clonotype. V is TRBV6-5 and J is TRBJ1-5; 8 bases agree with TRBD1. Germline loops: CDR1 MNHEY, CDR2 SVGAGI. The CDR3 contains 14 residues. V shed 6 bases, J shed 4 bases, and the junction held 5 bases outside the gene matches. The CDR3 protein is CASRIRTGNQPQHF. The CDR3 region has the DNA TGTGCCAGCAGGATTAGGACAGGGAATCAGCCCCAGCATTTT.

This clonotype was counted ten times or more. The chain links TRBV28 to TRBJ1-1; D gene uncertain. CDR1 is MDHEN, CDR2 SYDVKM, per germline. The CDR3 is made up of 17 amino acids. V shed 2 bases and J shed 0 bases, with 16 bases lying between them. CDR3 in amino acids: CASSLPLVGFMNTEAFF. CDR3 sequence (DNA): TGTGCCAGCAGTTTACCTTTAGTGGGATTCATGAACACTGAAGCTTTCTTT.

This clonotype was recorded many times. The V call is TRBV6-1, the J call TRBJ1-1; D not certain. The CDR3 covers 14 residues. V dropped 7 bases and J dropped 0 bases, with 12 bases sitting between them. Germline V CDR1 and CDR2: MNHNS, SASEGT. In nucleotides, the CDR3 is TGTGCCAGCACCGCGCTGAACATGAACACTGAAGCTTTCTTT. Translated, it gives CASTALNMNTEAFF.

Ten or more counts support this clonotype. The rearrangement links TRBV6-1 to TRBJ2-5; 7 bases map to TRBD1. The CDR3 totals 14 residues. Germline CDR1 MNHNS, CDR2 SASEGT. Trimming removed 1 base from V and 5 bases from J; junction bases left unmatched: 4. CDR3 nucleotides: TGTGCCAGCAGTGAAGTAGGGGGCTGGGAGACCCAGTACTTC. Translated: CASSEVGGWETQYF.

This clonotype showed up just a few times. The V call is TRBV28, the J call TRBJ2-7, with D uncertain. CDR3 length equals 15 residues. The germline V gene has CDR1 MDHEN and CDR2 SYDVKM. V dropped 0 bases and J dropped 0 bases, with 9 bases sitting between them. The CDR3 loop reads CASSLWAKSSYEQYF. The DNA for the CDR3 is TGTGCCAGCAGTTTATGGGCCAAGAGCTCCTACGAGCAGTACTTC. Complete variable domain (other parts from reference TRBV28 and TRBJ2-7): DVKVTQSSRYLVKRTGEKVFLECVQDMDHENMFWYRQDPGLGLRLIYFSYDVKMKEKGDIPEGYSVSREKKERFSLILESASTNQTSMYLCASSLWAKSSYEQYFGPGTRLTVT.

This clonotype was seen more than once but under ten times. The CDR3 bases are TGTGCCAGCAGCTTCACCGCGGGAGACTCCTACGAGCAGTACTTC. This codes for CASSFTAGDSYEQYF. The chain has TRBV7-2 and TRBJ2-7, with 7 positions matching TRBD2. CDR3 length equals 15 residues. Germline assignment: CDR1 SGHTA and CDR2 FQGNSA. With 3 bases clipped from V and 0 bases from J, the junction kept 5 bases outside the gene matches. The full variable domain, completed using reference TRBV7-2 and TRBJ2-7, is GAGVSQSPSNKVTEKGKDVELRCDPISGHTALYWYRQSLGQGLEFLIYFQGNSAPDKSGLPSDRFSAERTGGSVSTLTIQRTQQEDSAVYLCASSFTAGDSYEQYFGPGTRLTVT.

In this sample, this clonotype turned up many times. The V gene is TRBV10-3, the J gene TRBJ1-2; D may be TRBD1 (5 bases). V dropped 3 bases and J dropped 3 bases, with 14 bases sitting between them. Germline assignment: CDR1 ENHRY and CDR2 SYGVKD. The length of the CDR3 is 15 residues. This CDR3 reads CAISDRDSLDYGYTF. In DNA, the CDR3 is TGTGCCATCAGTGACAGGGATAGTTTAGACTATGGCTACACCTTC.

The table lists this clonotype with many counts. The chain has TRBV10-3 and TRBJ2-1, with a tentative D call TRBD1 (6 bases). Trimming shortened V by 10 bases and J by 4 bases, and 14 bases separated the two germline ends. From germline, CDR1 is ENHRY and CDR2 SYGVKD. The CDR3 contains 13 residues. The chain's CDR3 is CATGVGRYNEQFF. The CDR3 nucleotides are TGTGCCACAGGGGTGGGCAGGTACAATGAGCAGTTCTTC.

This clonotype was recorded many times. The chain has TRBV4-2 and TRBJ1-4; D might be TRBD1 (6 bases). There are 16 residues in the CDR3. Germline V lookup: CDR1 LGHNA, CDR2 YNFKEQ. V shed 0 bases and J shed 2 bases, with 10 bases lying between them. CDR3 DNA: TGTGCCAGCAGCCAAGATCGGCAGGGGACTAATGAAAAACTGTTTTTT. This encodes CASSQDRQGTNEKLFF.

The sample holds many counts of this clonotype. This sequence joins TRBV7-9 and TRBJ2-2, with D unresolved. The CDR3 runs to 17 residues. V lost 2 bases, J lost 0 bases, and 13 bases lay in between. Germline values: CDR1 SEHNR, CDR2 FQNEAQ (reference sequence). CDR3 sequence: CASSLTVGLANTGELFF. In DNA, the CDR3 is TGTGCCAGCAGCTTAACGGTCGGCCTTGCGAACACCGGGGAGCTGTTTTTT.

J is TRBJ2-1 and V is TRBV19, with D maybe TRBD2 (5 bases). The germline V gene encodes CDR1 LNHDA and CDR2 SQIVND (reference sequence). The germline V and J ends were trimmed by 4 bases and 8 bases, with 21 bases remaining between them. This CDR3 spans 16 amino acids. CDR3 amino acids: CASSRNSGSKFDEQFF. In nucleotides, the CDR3 is TGTGCCAGTAGTAGAAATTCGGGATCGAAGTTCGATGAGCAGTTCTTC.

This clonotype was observed many times. The gene calls are TRBV5-8 and TRBJ1-6; TRBD1 agrees at 9 bases. The V segment lost 4 bases and the J segment 8 bases; nucleotides outside the gene matches: 4. The germline CDR1 and CDR2 sequences are SGHTS and YDEGEE. The CDR3 is made up of 14 amino acids. Here the CDR3 DNA reads TGTGCCAGCAGCCCTTGGACAGGGGATTCACCCCTCCACTTT. Encoded protein: CASSPWTGDSPLHF.

In this sample, this clonotype turned up many times. This chain joins TRBV29-1 and TRBJ2-5; perhaps TRBD2 as D (5 bases). The CDR3 spans 15 residues. From germline, CDR1 is SQVTM and CDR2 ANQGSEA. V dropped 5 bases and J dropped 7 bases, with 23 bases sitting between them. The CDR3 DNA sequence: TGCAGCGTTCTCGCCCTAGACCGGAATCGGGGGACCCAGTACTTC. This translates into CSVLALDRNRGTQYF.